One T cell receptor beta chain is described in this entry. The CDR3 is made up of 15 amino acids. J was trimmed by 4 bases and V by 5 bases; bases with no gene match: 6. CDR1 is SEHNR, CDR2 FQNEAQ, per germline (reference sequence). TCRdb re-called the 5' RACE reads through MiXCR, storing one row per CDR3 protein. Seen here are about 34,000 distinct CDR3 sequences, roughly 24% observed once, and the top ten hold 3.5% to 4.5%. This TCR came from a female donor with breast cancer. The gene calls are TRBV7-9 and TRBJ2-7, with TRBD2 identical over 12 bases. The sequenced sample was naive CD4+ T cells sorted from a lymph node. Subset noted: naive CD4+ T cells, CD4+CD45RA+CD25-. The CDR3 reads CASSNPGTSGYEQYF. Here the CDR3 DNA reads TGTGCCAGCAGCAATCCCGGGACTAGCGGGTACGAGCAGTACTTC.